This is a list of T cell receptor beta chains from one sample in a study of regulatory T cells in long-lasting Graves disease. TCRdb reanalysed the multiplex PCR reads using MiXCR and keeps one entry per CDR3 protein. The repertoire includes approximately 460,000 distinct CDR3 sequences, over 15% of them detected once, and roughly a tenth sits in the top ten. These data were likewise used in another study, on T cells in Graves' hyperthyroidism and ophthalmopathy.

This sample comprised peripheral blood mononuclear cells (PBMCs), obtained at new diagnosis, from a patient treated with antithyroid drugs. These receptors all stem from a woman in her thirties with Graves disease. CDR3s include the opening cysteine and the closing phenylalanine or tryptophan. A D gene is named only where the DNA matches it firmly. Clone size, where shown, is once, few, many, or a class for clones that have expanded.

V	size	D	J	DNA	CDR3
TRBV5-1	NA	TRBD1	TRBJ2-1	TGCGCCAGCAGCTTGGAAGGGGGCTTAGACAATGAGCAGTTCTTC	CASSLEGGLDNEQFF
TRBV11-2	many	NA	TRBJ1-2	TGTGCCAGCAGCTCTCCTTACAAGAATGGCTACACCTTC	CASSSPYKNGYTF
TRBV29-1	NA	TRBD1	TRBJ1-1	TGCAGCGTGCTGGACAGGCTTGAAGCTTTCTTT	CSVLDRLEAFF
TRBV20-1	many	NA	TRBJ2-7	TGCAGTGCTATACTCCCCCTAGGGGCCCCTACTAACGAGCAGTACTTC	CSAILPLGAPTNEQYF
TRBV6-5	many	NA	TRBJ1-1	TGTGCCAGCAGTTACGCTCGGGGGACCAGCACTGAAGCTTTCTTT	CASSYARGTSTEAFF
TRBV28	few	NA	TRBJ2-6	TGCGCCAGCAGAATCCGGGGGGCTGGGGGGGCCAACGTCCTGACTTTC	CASRIRGAGGANVLTF
TRBV7-6	NA	TRBD1	TRBJ1-6	TGTGCCAGCAGCTTGGGACAGGGGGCTTCAGCACCCCTCCACTTT	CASSLGQGASAPLHF
TRBV5-1	NA	TRBD2	TRBJ2-1	TGCGCCAGCAGCCTTCCCAGGACTAGCGGGAGCAGTATGAATGAGCAGTTCTTC	CASSLPRTSGSSMNEQFF
TRBV20-1	NA	NA	TRBJ2-1	TGCAGTGCTAGAGTCCAGGGCGGTTTGAGCTCCTACAATGAGCAGTTCTTC	CSARVQGGLSSYNEQFF
TRBV19	many	NA	TRBJ2-5	TGTGCCAGCGGAGGGGGCGAAGAGACCCAGTACTTC	CASGGGEETQYF
TRBV7-9	NA	TRBD1	TRBJ1-1	TGTGCCAGCAGCTTAATGAAGGCGGAACAGGGGCTGAACACTGAAGCTTTCTTT	CASSLMKAEQGLNTEAFF
TRBV11-2	many	NA	TRBJ1-2	TGTGCCAGCAGCTTAACCGACGGATACTATGGCTACACCTTC	CASSLTDGYYGYTF
TRBV6-1	many	TRBD1	TRBJ2-3	TGTGCCAGCAGCGCACTGGACAGGGCTGGCACAGATACGCAGTATTTT	CASSALDRAGTDTQYF
TRBV11-1	many	NA	TRBJ2-1	TGTGCCAGCAGCTCCCGGACAGTAAACAATGAGCAGTTCTTC	CASSSRTVNNEQFF
TRBV12-3/TRBV12-4	many	TRBD1	TRBJ2-5	TGTGCCAGCAGTTGGACAGGGACTCAAGAGACCCAGTACTTC	CASSWTGTQETQYF
TRBV18	many	NA	TRBJ2-7	TGTGCCAGCTCCGGAGGCCCTAGCTCCTACGAGCAGTACTTC	CASSGGPSSYEQYF
TRBV6-2/TRBV6-3	many	NA	TRBJ2-7	TGTGCCAGCAGTTACTCGCGGAGCTCCTACGAGCAGTACTTC	CASSYSRSSYEQYF
TRBV27	many	TRBD2	TRBJ2-1	TGTGCCAGCAGTTCTCAAGGGACTAGCGCACTTGAGCAGTTCTTC	CASSSQGTSALEQFF
TRBV4-3	NA	NA	TRBJ2-7	TGCGCCAGCAGCCAAGAATATGGGGACTACGAGCAGTACTTC	CASSQEYGDYEQYF
TRBV12-3/TRBV12-4	many	NA	TRBJ2-5	TGCGCCAGCAGTGACGGGCGGTACCAAGAGACCCAGTACTTC	CASSDGRYQETQYF
TRBV7-2	many	NA	TRBJ2-3	TGTGCCAGCAGCTTGGGACTGGCCAGGGATACGCAGTATTTT	CASSLGLARDTQYF
TRBV2	NA	TRBD2	TRBJ2-6	TGTGCCAGCAGTGAACGCGGGAGCGGCTCTGGGGCCAACGTCCTGACTTTC	CASSERGSGSGANVLTF